This T cell receptor beta chain was sequenced for a study of blood T cell repertoires in COVID-19. The repertoire was sequenced with immunoSEQ multiplex PCR; TCRdb's copy has only in-frame clones and lacks some. The repertoire holds 25,000 to 35,000 clones, with about 90% as singletons. Sequencing input: peripheral blood. The source of this sequence is a man aged 50 to 59 with active COVID-19.

CDR3 amino acids: CASSPPSGSMETQYF. As DNA, the CDR3 is TGTGCCAGCAGTCCCCCTAGCGGGAGCATGGAGACCCAGTACTTC. The chain carries TRBV28 and TRBJ2-5, with 10 bases lining up with TRBD2. Unmatched junction bases numbered 8, after V lost 5 bases and J lost 5 bases. Germline V gene data show CDR1 as MDHEN and CDR2 as SYDVKM. The CDR3 contains 15 residues.